Below, 11 T cell receptor beta chains from the same sample are listed, as sequenced in a study of T cell responses to AZD1222 COVID-19 vaccine. The assay was immunoSEQ multiplex PCR, and TCRdb's table has in-frame clones only and misses some. The data show 140,000 to 150,000 clones, roughly 89% seen once. Sequences were derived from peripheral blood, sampled on day 0 of AZD1222 vaccination. These receptors originate from an adult in good health.

In this sample, this clone turned up a few times. The rearrangement links TRBV19 to TRBJ1-4, with D perhaps TRBD1 (5 bases). Trimming removed 7 bases at V and 0 bases at J, with 15 bases between. The CDR3 has 16 amino acids. CDR1 is LNHDA, CDR2 SQIVND, per germline (reference sequence). Here the CDR3 DNA reads TGTGCCAGTAAAGAGGGGCAGCGTGCAACTAATGAAAAACTGTTTTTT. The encoded protein is CASKEGQRATNEKLFF.

The chain employs TRBV29-1 and TRBJ1-5, with D possibly matching TRBD1 (5 bases). The CDR3 totals 14 residues. V was clipped by 7 bases and J by 0 bases, with 13 bases between them. CDR1 is SQVTM and CDR2 is ANQGSEA in the germline V gene. CDR3 bases: TGCAGCGCAAGGCGGGGGGATAGCAATCAGCCCCAGCATTTT. Encoded protein: CSARRGDSNQPQHF.

This chain links TRBV7-3 with TRBJ1-6, with a possible D match to TRBD1 (5 bases). The CDR3 runs 20 residues. Trimming removed 4 bases at V and 2 bases at J, with 24 bases between. CDR1 is SGHTA and CDR2 is FQGTGA in the germline V gene. CDR3 protein: CASSSGQGLSSLAYNSPLHF. Written as DNA, the CDR3 is TGTGCCAGCAGCTCCGGGCAGGGATTGTCATCCTTGGCCTATAATTCACCCCTCCACTTT.

This chain joins TRBV28 and TRBJ1-3, with D perhaps matching TRBD1 (6 bases). The CDR3 has 14 amino acids. V gave up 5 bases and J gave up 7 bases, with 15 bases separating them. From germline, CDR1 is MDHEN and CDR2 SYDVKM. CDR3 bases: TGTGCCAGCAGTCCGTGGGGGGCACTCAACACCATATATTTT. This codes for CASSPWGALNTIYF.

The J gene is TRBJ1-4, the V gene TRBV6-2 or TRBV6-3; a weak D match, TRBD1 (6 bases). The V gene lost 0 bases and the J gene lost 10 bases, with 18 bases spanning the gap. This CDR3 spans 16 amino acids. Germline loops: CDR1 MNHEY, CDR2 SVGEGT. The CDR3 nucleotides read TGTGCCAGCAGTTACTCCGATTCCCAGGGGTTTGGAAAACTGTTTTTT. It is translated as CASSYSDSQGFGKLFF.

The chain employs TRBV6-2 or TRBV6-3 and TRBJ1-1; TRBD1 matches 7 bases. With V trimmed by 0 bases and J by 3 bases, 10 bases remained unmatched. Germline V gene lookup returns CDR1 MNHEY and CDR2 SVGEGT. CDR3 length equals 17 residues. The CDR3 nucleotides read TGTGCCAGCAGTTACTCCACGACAGGGCTAAGTTACACTGAAGCTTTCTTT. This codes for CASSYSTTGLSYTEAFF.

The chain employs TRBV27 and TRBJ2-2; the D gene is possibly TRBD2 (6 bases). The CDR3 consists of 15 residues. The germline V and J ends were trimmed by 0 bases and 4 bases, with 9 bases remaining between them. Germline CDR1 MNHEY, CDR2 SMNVEV (reference sequence). In DNA form, the CDR3 reads TGTGCCAGCAGTTTATCGCAGGGAGGCACCGGGGAGCTGTTTTTT. It codes for CASSLSQGGTGELFF.

This clone has only one observation. The chain has TRBV19 and TRBJ2-2; D is possibly TRBD2 (5 bases). The V gene's germline CDR1 is LNHDA and CDR2 SQIVND (reference sequence). Trimming took 3 bases from V and 5 from J, leaving 19 bases between them. This CDR3 is 17 amino acids long. The CDR3 bases are TGTGCCAGTAGTATTATCGGAGGTTCGTGGGGAACCGGGGAGCTGTTTTTT. This codes for CASSIIGGSWGTGELFF.

The V call is TRBV7-3, the J call TRBJ1-2; D is unresolved. V was pared by 2 bases and J by 1 base, with 11 bases between. The germline V gene has CDR1 SGHTA and CDR2 FQGTGA. This CDR3 spans 15 amino acids. The chain's CDR3 is CASSLRLTINYGYTF. The CDR3 DNA reads TGTGCCAGCAGCTTACGGCTAACCATTAACTATGGCTACACCTTC.

V gene TRBV6-1 combines with J gene TRBJ1-1; maybe TRBD1 (5 bases). CDR3 length: 13 amino acids. CDR1 is MNHNS and CDR2 is SASEGT in the germline V gene. Trimming cost V 3 bases and J 1 base, with 6 bases left between them. The CDR3 sequence is CASSDQGNTEAFF. For the CDR3, the DNA is TGTGCCAGCAGTGACCAGGGGAACACTGAAGCTTTCTTT.

For the CDR3, the DNA is TGTGCCAGCAGTTCCCGCCAAGGACAGGGGTGGGACTCGGAGTACGAGCAGTACTTC. Residues: CASSSRQGQGWDSEYEQYF. This rearrangement joins TRBV28 to TRBJ2-7; 9 bases are shared with TRBD1. This CDR3 has 19 amino acids. V lost 4 bases, J lost 4 bases, and 20 bases stayed unmatched. Germline CDR1 MDHEN, CDR2 SYDVKM.